Listed below are T cell receptor beta chains from one sample, sequenced in a study of T cell changes during pregnancy in multiple sclerosis. Some clones are missing from TCRdb's copy, which holds only in-frame ones; the method was immunoSEQ multiplex PCR. The sample records 40,000 to 50,000 clones, around 80% being singletons. The sequences come from CD4+ T cells from peripheral blood mononuclear cells, collected before pregnancy. The receptors shown here come from a female donor with multiple sclerosis, enrolled in a pregnancy study. The CDR3 runs from the conserved cysteine through the conserved F or W. D genes are given only for firm matches. Size is omitted from some rows. Given values are once, few, many or a class for expanded clones.

J gene,D gene,clone size,V gene,CDR3 DNA,CDR3 protein
TRBJ2-3,TRBD1,NA,TRBV7-8,TGTGCCAGCAGCTTCTATAGGACAGGCACTAGCACAGATACGCAGTATTTT,CASSFYRTGTSTDTQYF
TRBJ2-7,TRBD1,NA,TRBV11-2,TGTGCCAGCAGCTCCGGGACAGCCTCCTACGAGCAGTACTTC,CASSSGTASYEQYF
TRBJ1-2,TRBD1,NA,TRBV5-4,TGTGCCAGCAGCGCCCTTATACAGGGGCCCAAAGGCTACACCTTC,CASSALIQGPKGYTF
TRBJ2-7,NA,NA,TRBV30,TGTGCCTGGAGTGTACGAACAGGGTATCACGAGCAGTACTTC,CAWSVRTGYHEQYF
TRBJ2-6,NA,NA,TRBV4-1,TGCGCCAGCAGCCATGGGACACAATACTTCTCTGGGGCCAACGTCCTGACTTTC,CASSHGTQYFSGANVLTF
TRBJ2-1,NA,NA,TRBV7-9,TGTGCCAGCAGCTCAGGATTTATGGGCTCCTACAATGAGCAGTTCTTC,CASSSGFMGSYNEQFF
TRBJ1-4,TRBD1,NA,TRBV29-1,TGCAGCGTTGAGGGGACAGGGGTTGAAAAACTGTTTTTT,CSVEGTGVEKLFF
TRBJ2-1,NA,NA,TRBV19,TGTGCCAGTAACTGGGGGCCCCTTAGCTCCTACAATGAGCAGTTCTTC,CASNWGPLSSYNEQFF
TRBJ1-5,NA,NA,TRBV10-3,TGTGCCACCTGTGACTATAGCAATCAGCCCCAGCATTTT,CATCDYSNQPQHF
TRBJ2-2,TRBD1,NA,TRBV4-2,TGTGCCAGCAGCCAGGGGACAGGGGCGAACACCGGGGAGCTGTTTTTT,CASSQGTGANTGELFF
TRBJ1-2,TRBD1,NA,TRBV19,TGTGCCAGTAGTCCAACCCCCGGGACAGGGGGCCCCCGGGCATTTGGCTACACCTTC,CASSPTPGTGGPRAFGYTF
TRBJ2-5,NA,NA,TRBV10-3,TGTGCCATCAGTGCCGGGGTCGGCGAGACCCAGTACTTC,CAISAGVGETQYF
TRBJ1-2,NA,NA,TRBV18,TGTGCCAGCTCAACCGGGTCCAACTATGGCTACACCTTC,CASSTGSNYGYTF
TRBJ2-3,TRBD2,NA,TRBV7-3,TGTGCCAGCAGCGATTCTCTTTCGGGGGGGGATACGCAGTATTTT,CASSDSLSGGDTQYF
TRBJ2-5,NA,many,TRBV7-9,TGTGCCAGCAGCTTAGTAACAGGTGTAGAGACCCAGTACTTC,CASSLVTGVETQYF
TRBJ1-1,NA,NA,TRBV11-2,TGTGCCAGCAGCTTGATCCACAGGGTTAGGGAAGCTTTCTTT,CASSLIHRVREAFF
TRBJ1-1,NA,NA,TRBV18,TGTGCCAGCGCGAAAGGACAGATGAACACTGAAGCTTTCTTT,CASAKGQMNTEAFF
TRBJ1-2,TRBD1,once,TRBV7-2,TGTGCCAGCAGCTTAGGACAGGGGCTTGGCTACACCTTC,CASSLGQGLGYTF
TRBJ2-2,NA,NA,TRBV29-1,TGCAGCGTGACTTTACAGGGGAACACCGGGGAGCTGTTTTTT,CSVTLQGNTGELFF
TRBJ2-7,NA,NA,TRBV21-1,TGTGCCAGCAGCAAAGCGAACACCAGGGGTCCTACGAAGCAGTACTTC,CASSKANTRGPTKQYF
TRBJ1-5,NA,NA,TRBV7-9,TGTGCCAGCAGCCTAGACAGATTCAATCAGCCCCAGCATTTT,CASSLDRFNQPQHF
TRBJ1-5,NA,NA,TRBV30,TGTGCCTGGGCCTCAGGCGGGGATCAGCCCCAGCATTTT,CAWASGGDQPQHF
TRBJ1-1,NA,NA,TRBV7-6,TGTGCCAGCAGCTTAAGGCTCGGTGAGGGAGCTTTCTTT,CASSLRLGEGAFF
TRBJ2-2,NA,NA,TRBV30,TGTGCCTGGAGAGGGACACGGAACACCGGGGAGCTGTTTTTT,CAWRGTRNTGELFF
TRBJ2-6,NA,NA,TRBV4-3,TGCGCCAGCAGCCCCACAGGAGTTTACTCTGGGGCCAACGTCCTGACTTTC,CASSPTGVYSGANVLTF
TRBJ2-7,TRBD1,NA,TRBV6-6,TGTGCCAGCACGAATCAGGGGGACGAGCAGTACTTC,CASTNQGDEQYF
TRBJ2-5,NA,NA,TRBV7-2,TGTGCCAGCAGCTTGGAGGGGTCAGAGACCCAGTACTTC,CASSLEGSETQYF
TRBJ2-1,TRBD1,NA,TRBV19,TGTGCCAGTAGAGGCAGGGGGAAGATACAAGCCTACAATGAGCAGTTCTTC,CASRGRGKIQAYNEQFF
TRBJ1-2,NA,NA,TRBV30,TGTGCCTGGAGAAGTAAAGGGGTAGGGGCTAACTATGGCTACACCTTC,CAWRSKGVGANYGYTF
TRBJ1-5,NA,NA,TRBV30,TGTGCCTGGAGGGTGGGTCGAGGGCCCCAGCATTTT,CAWRVGRGPQHF
TRBJ2-1,NA,NA,TRBV20-1,TGCAGTGCTTCGCAGTTGTATGAGCAGTTCTTC,CSASQLYEQFF
TRBJ2-1,TRBD2,once,TRBV2,TGTGCCAGCAGGGGAGGACTAGTTCGGAATGATGAGCAGTTCTTC,CASRGGLVRNDEQFF
TRBJ1-1,NA,NA,TRBV11-1,TGTGCCAGCAGCTTAGCGCCGGTAAGAGAAGCTTTCTTT,CASSLAPVREAFF
TRBJ2-5,NA,NA,TRBV20-1,TGCAGTGCTAGCCGCCAAGAGACCCAGTACTTC,CSASRQETQYF
TRBJ1-4,TRBD1,once,TRBV7-6,TGTGCCAGCAGCTTAGCACAGGGGGCTGCTAATGAAAAACTGTTTTTT,CASSLAQGAANEKLFF
TRBJ2-1,TRBD2,once,TRBV6-1,TGTGCCAGCAGTGAAGCGCGGGCGGGGGTGAAAACCTACAATGAGCAGTTCTTC,CASSEARAGVKTYNEQFF
TRBJ1-6,TRBD1,few,TRBV10-1,TGCGCCACCAGGGACAGGGGCAATTCACCCCTCCACTTT,CATRDRGNSPLHF
TRBJ1-1,TRBD1,NA,TRBV6-1,TGTGCCAGCAGAACAGGGGGATCAAACACTGAAGCTTTCTTT,CASRTGGSNTEAFF